This record looks at one T cell receptor beta chain sequence and its context. Its binding antigen is unknown. No base quality values were provided; no much bigger clone lies one nucleotide off. Libraries were constructed by the immunoSEQ multiplex PCR assay. For the multiplex PCR, a mixture combining 60 forward primers for TCR Vbeta segments and 13 reverse primers for TCR Jbeta segments was used. Amplification of the CDR3 region of rearranged TCR beta genes was performed with a multiplex PCR assay on genomic DNA. The Illumina HiSeq System was used to sequence the amplified TCR beta libraries as 87-base-pair reads. The authors' pipeline ran thus. A later analysis counted some 74 million unique TCR beta chains across the 666 repertoires, and approximately 11 million of these chains were shared by at least two donors. Raw reads were error-corrected and collapsed into unique sequences with a nearest-neighbor algorithm that merged closely related sequences to remove PCR and sequencing errors. CDR3 sequences were aligned to IMGT reference sequences to assign V, D and J gene segments. Each retained sequence needed at least a six-nucleotide match to both a V gene segment and a J gene segment. A rearrangement was called productive if the CDR3 had no stop codons and remained in frame with V and J, and every other rearrangement was called non-productive. Following IMGT convention, CDR3 was defined as the stretch from the second conserved V-encoded cysteine up to the conserved J-encoded phenylalanine. The earlier analysis of about 610 of the donors excluded sequences that lacked an unambiguous match to a single V gene segment. In an earlier analysis of approximately 500 of the donors, a V segment was called functional when productive rearrangements were above 56.7%, and segregating when the standard deviation between donors exceeded 5%. A statistical classification framework was built for diagnosing cytomegalovirus status from the catalog of TCR beta chain sequences. V and J gene assignment, in a later analysis, came from comparing TCR nucleotide sequences with IMGT/GENE-DB human TR gene sequences. A later analysis assigned CDR3 sequences and most-parsimonious VDJ recombination scenarios with the TCRdist pipeline. In a later analysis, every TCR beta chain was defined by the combination of its CDR3 amino acid sequence and its V-gene family, and reads without a unique V-gene family were dropped. A later analysis removed roughly 590 highly shared, low-generation-probability nucleotide sequences to deal with suspected cross-contamination and a sequencing artifact. In a later analysis, a clonal expansion index for each public chain was calculated from normalized within-repertoire ranks of inferred template counts. Generation probabilities in a later analysis came from a VDJ recombination model fitted to out-of-frame rearrangements, and those results were checked against IGoR. In a later analysis, TCR-TCR, TCR-HLA and TCR-CMV co-occurrence was scored with hypergeometric tests, and a repertoire-size bias correction was applied to TCR pairs. False discovery rates were estimated in a later analysis by permuting HLA or CMV assignments 20 times. In a later analysis, co-occurring TCRs were grouped using DBSCAN, with TCRdist sequence similarity added in when clustering inside HLA-allele-positive subsets. Repertoires with fewer than 30,000 or more than 120,000 public chains, plus five repertoires with anomalous nucleotide sharing, were excluded from co-occurrence clustering. The table was pulled from immuneACCESS by TCRdb, which kept in-frame rearrangements only. Such tables lose some clones; where checked, under half of the loss comes from unresolved V genes, and the rest has no known cause. The V and J calls and clone size come from that table; D and trimming were worked out from the DNA. Here the sample has about 73,000 clones; roughly 70% occur a single time. The ten largest clones add up to around 12% of the sample.

This entry is derived from a study of cytomegalovirus exposure and HLA in healthy donors (dated by TCRdb to the late 2010s). Looking at the study overall: According to an earlier analysis of 587 of the donors, about 179 million T cells yielded 100 million or so unique TCR beta sequences and 276 Gb of sequence data. Genome-wide SNP genotypes for about 60% of the roughly 670 donors were used in a later genetic analysis, which treated that subset as a discovery cohort. Every discovery cohort repertoire had been produced on one sequencing platform. Around 320 gigabases of sequencing data and approximately 84 million unique TCR sequences were included in an early release covering about 620 HLA-typed donors. To decide whether each TCR beta V gene segment behaved as functional or pseudogenic, an earlier analysis of fewer than 750 of the donors relied on high-throughput TCR beta sequencing. On average, about 240,000 unique TCR beta nucleotide sequences were sequenced per donor among about 400 genotyped donors of the cohort, with roughly 20% of those sequences being non-productive. A later analysis re-analyzed previously published TCR beta repertoires from roughly 600 donors and added high-resolution HLA genotyping to study TCR occurrence patterns. Class I and class II HLA loci were covered by the typing at four-digit resolution. The study aimed to test whether cataloging public T cell receptors could reveal signatures of past pathogen exposure. To predict cytomegalovirus infection status, the study brought together high-throughput TCR immunosequencing, statistical association of individual TCRs with disease status, and machine learning. Donor age, sex, ethnicity and CMV serostatus were compiled together with the repertoire data. Rather than using new phenotypic data, the later analysis identified candidate immune exposures from TCR beta sequences and from how often those sequences occurred across donors. Four to six DR-DQ haplotypes were handled as single units for association and clustering because linkage in the cohort was strong. Of the approximately 400 genotyped donors, 75% to 85% were placed in the genetic ancestry cluster associated with self-reported Caucasian donors. The T cell repertoires of 666 subjects were profiled by immunosequencing and related to cytomegalovirus serostatus. The number of donors typed differed by locus, with 629-630 for A, B, C, DRB1 and DQB1, 522 for DQA1, over 600 for DPA1, and over 400 for DPB1. Along with the roughly 700-subject first cohort, a separate validation cohort of over 90 different subjects was used.

Points the paper makes about the study in general: For the cohort, immune exposure information was limited to CMV serostatus. It was suggested by the authors that the approach could potentially be generalized to other disease states and immunological phenotypes. An earlier analysis of roughly 570 of the donors showed that most TCR beta V segments appeared in productive rearrangements either about 90% or about 30% of the time, which broadly matched IMGT annotations. In a later analysis, around 17,000 TCR beta sequences were associated with specific HLA alleles at a false discovery rate of 0.05. In a later analysis, several top co-occurrence clusters were reported to appear linked to parvovirus B19, influenza, CMV and Epstein-Barr virus. A further reported finding was that TCR beta sequences accurately predicted the HLA-A and HLA-B alleles for most subjects in the first cohort. In vitro tests confirmed that a few of the cytomegalovirus-associated TCR beta chains recognize cytomegalovirus antigens. Because HLA typing was missing for some donors at each locus, association tests included only the typed subset. A later genetic analysis associated a missense DCLRE1C variant with V-gene and J-gene trimming of TCR beta chains, and an independent cohort replicated the association. Most CMV-associated TCR beta chains appeared to be HLA-restricted in a later analysis, and the HLA associations seemed to be driven largely by CMV exposure. Most TCR sequences were observed very rarely across donors, whereas some public TCRs were present in many individuals. In a later analysis, HLA-associated TCR beta chains were found to be more clonally expanded and to have lower generation probabilities than equally common non-associated chains. Only TCR beta chains were sequenced in this cohort, and the absence of alpha or paired-chain data limited detectable features. The earlier analysis of a few hundred of the donors excluded approximately 15 rarely observed V segments, including chromosome 9 orphons, because counts were too low. The study listed 150 to 200 TCR beta chains as associated with cytomegalovirus. A cluster of highly shared sequence variants was judged likely to represent a technical artifact of the sequencing pipeline. According to a later genetic analysis, donors in an Asian-associated ancestry cluster had fewer N-insertions in productive TCRs than the approximately 710-donor mean. Correlated functional status among segregating V segments might be attributable to linkage disequilibrium, but an unknown experimental factor could not be ruled out. The presence/absence analyses assumed that sequencing depth was roughly uniform across donors, and that assumption may not be true. According to a later analysis, TCR association rates differed among HLA loci, with DRB1 alleles showing the most associated TCRs and HLA-C alleles showing the fewest. When HLA alleles, especially DR and DQ, strongly co-occurred, attributing TCR associations to individual alleles was difficult. Cytomegalovirus status was reported to be diagnosed by the classifier with high specificity and sensitivity in both the original and validation cohorts.

The cohort was made up of approximately 670 healthy bone marrow donors. All cohort members were sampled while nominally healthy, although unrecorded immune exposures were likely present. The donor tested CMV seronegative and was one of the 352 seronegative cohort members. Each donor provided a peripheral blood sample, and peripheral blood mononuclear cells were used for TCR beta sequencing. The Qiagen DNeasy Blood Extraction Kit was used to extract genomic DNA from the blood cell samples. Specimen: PBMCs. The clonotype originates from an older man in good health and CMV-seronegative.

The CDR3 protein is CASSARGGSGANVLTF. The DNA sequence is given as TGTGCCAGCAGCGCAAGAGGGGGCTCTGGGGCCAACGTCCTGACTTTC. This chain joins TRBV7-2 to TRBJ2-6; a tentative D call is TRBD1 (6 bases match). From the germline V gene, CDR1 is SGHTA and CDR2 is FQGNSA. A distance of 11 bases separates the germline ends of V and J, which lose 5 bases and 0 bases respectively. The CDR3 starts with the cysteine, ends with the phenylalanine, and has 16 residues. Only the CDR3 portion is preserved as DNA: 48 bases, with reading frame beginning at the first base.